This is a list of T cell receptor beta chains from one sample in a study of human T cells and chemical hapten exposure. From the RACE reads, TCRdb called clonotypes with MiXCR, one entry per CDR3 protein. This table holds about 53,000 distinct CDR3 sequences, 8% to 10% found once. The sequenced sample was whole blood, obtained in connection with sensitization to the hapten diphenylcyclopropenone (DPC). These receptors came from a man aged 35 to 55 with alopecia areata. Some clones in this sample may be carry-over from other donors' samples. The CDR3 runs from the conserved cysteine through the conserved F or W. D genes are given only for firm matches. Only some rows state a clone size, as once, few, many or a class for expanded clones.

>.|TRBV9|TRBJ1-2|few
TGTGCCAGCAGCGTAGTCCCCCGGCAGGGGAGCGATGGCTACACCTTC
CASSVVPRQGSDGYTF
>.|TRBV20-1|TRBJ2-1|few
TGCAGTGCTAGAGATCCCCCGGACAACCCCTCCCCTTACAATGAGCAGTTCTTC
CSARDPPDNPSPYNEQFF
>.|TRBV9|TRBJ2-6|few
TGTGCCAGCAGCGTAACCTTATCTGGGGCCAACGTCCTGATTTTC
CASSVTLSGANVLIF
>TRBD1|TRBV14|TRBJ2-4|many
TGTGCCAGCAGCCAAGGGACAGGAGCTCAGTACTTC
CASSQGTGAQYF
>.|TRBV30|TRBJ1-2|many
TGTGCCTGGACCCGGACCTATGGCTACACCTTC
CAWTRTYGYTF
>.|TRBV7-6|TRBJ2-2|many
TGTGCCAGCAGCTCTAGAAACACCGGGGAGCTGTTTTTT
CASSSRNTGELFF
>.|TRBV28|TRBJ1-2|many
TGTGCCAGCAGTTTAAACAAATATGGCTACACCTTC
CASSLNKYGYTF
>TRBD2|TRBV6-2/TRBV6-3|TRBJ2-7|.
TGTGCCAGCAGTCCTGGACTAGCCGACGAGCAGTACTTC
CASSPGLADEQYF
>.|TRBV15|TRBJ2-3|many
TGTGCCACCAGCAAAAGACAGCAGTATACAGATACGCAGTATTTT
CATSKRQQYTDTQYF
>TRBD1|TRBV4-1|TRBJ2-3|few
TGCGCCAGCAGCCAAGCCGGGACAGGCGGGACGCAGTATTTT
CASSQAGTGGTQYF
>TRBD2|TRBV3-1|TRBJ2-7|once
TGTGCCAGCAGCCGACCGACTAGCGGCCAGTACGAGCAGTACTTC
CASSRPTSGQYEQYF
>.|TRBV27|TRBJ2-2|.
TGTGCCAGCAGTGCCGCGAACACCGGGGAGCTGTTTTTT
CASSAANTGELFF
>.|TRBV5-5|TRBJ2-1|many
TGTGCCAGCAGCTTGTCGGATGAGCAGTTCTTC
CASSLSDEQFF
>.|TRBV18|TRBJ2-7|few
TGTGCCGGCTCACCTAGGAGGACCTACGAGCAGTACTTC
CAGSPRRTYEQYF
>TRBD1|TRBV18|TRBJ1-2|.
TGTGCCAGCTCACCCGGACAGGGGCCTAACTATGGCTACACCTTC
CASSPGQGPNYGYTF
>.|TRBV5-1|TRBJ1-1|once
TGCGCCAGCAGCCGGGGCATGAACACTGAAGCTTTCTTT
CASSRGMNTEAFF
>.|TRBV28|TRBJ1-4|many
TGTGCCAGCAGTTTACCTAATGAAAAACTGTTTTTT
CASSLPNEKLFF
>.|TRBV20-1|TRBJ1-5|.
TGCAGTGCCGCTGGTCGAGCTGATAGCAATCAGCCCCAGCATTTT
CSAAGRADSNQPQHF